This T cell receptor beta chain originates from a study of molecular identifiers for immune sequencing clone quantification. Unmatched junction bases numbered 9, after V lost 1 base and J lost 6 bases. The CDR3 covers 16 residues. Germline loops: CDR1 SGHVS, CDR2 FNYEAQ. TCRdb processed the PCR reads anew with MiXCR; each CDR3 protein has one entry. The sample lists about 68,000 distinct CDR3 sequences; over 15% were seen once. Libraries of naive CD8 T cells were made from roughly 18,000 to 920,000 sorted cells. They used 10%, 30% or 50% RNA. Naive CD8 T cells were sorted, and the gate applied was CD8+CD4-CCR7+CD45RA+. This clonotype was recorded at least ten times.

Sequencing used naive CD8+ T cells from blood, with Jurkat cell RNA spiked in. Described subset: FACS-sorted CD8+CD4-CCR7+CD45RA+ naive T cells. This receptor was taken from a human donor in good health. Some libraries in this study had Jurkat cell RNA spiked in. The chain uses TRBV7-6 and TRBJ2-1, with TRBD2 matching 7 bases. CDR3 loop: CASSLEAGVMLNEQFF. DNA of the CDR3: TGTGCCAGCAGCTTAGAGGCGGGAGTAATGCTCAATGAGCAGTTCTTC.